This T cell receptor beta chain came from a study of blood T cells in healthy people across ages. The use of a sample-barcoded 5' primer and a J-beta primer mix characterized a second PCR of 7 to 11 cycles. TCRdb ran MiXCR on the 5' RACE reads and lists one entry per CDR3 protein. There are around 500,000 distinct CDR3 sequences in the sample; roughly 43% occur only once, and around 25% lies in the top ten. CDR1 is SEHNR and CDR2 is FQNEAQ in the germline V gene (reference sequence). The V gene lost 1 base and the J gene lost 11 bases, with 11 bases spanning the gap. The CDR3 has 12 residues. The sample taken for sequencing was blood. This TCR derives from a man aged 80 or over in good health. The V and J genes are TRBV7-9 and TRBJ1-1; D perhaps matches TRBD1 (6 bases). The CDR3 DNA is TGTGCCAGCAGCTTAGGGACAGAAGTGGCTTTCTTT. Its protein product is CASSLGTEVAFF. The entire variable domain, with the rest obtained from reference TRBV7-9 and TRBJ1-1, is as follows: DTGVSQNPRHKITKRGQNVTFRCDPISEHNRLYWYRQTLGQGPEFLTYFQNEAQLEKSRLLSDRFSAERPKGSFSTLEIQRTEQGDSAMYLCASSLGTEVAFFGQGTRLTVV.